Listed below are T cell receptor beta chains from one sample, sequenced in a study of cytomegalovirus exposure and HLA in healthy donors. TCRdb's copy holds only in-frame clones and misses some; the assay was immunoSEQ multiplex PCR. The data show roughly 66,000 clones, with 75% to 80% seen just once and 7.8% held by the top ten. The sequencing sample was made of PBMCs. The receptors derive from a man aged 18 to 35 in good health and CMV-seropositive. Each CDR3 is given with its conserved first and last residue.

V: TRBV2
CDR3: CASRRTLQFF

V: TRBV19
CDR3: CASSIEGGTEAFF

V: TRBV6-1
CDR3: CALRGVDEKLFF

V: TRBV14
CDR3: CASSPRTLGSQYF

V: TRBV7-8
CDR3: CASSLGTGRHGYTF

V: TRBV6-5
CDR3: CASSYLDRDPLYTF

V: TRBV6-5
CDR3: CASSYSSPGDGEKLFF

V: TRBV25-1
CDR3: CASSESGQGGAFF

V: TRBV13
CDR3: CASSSSSPGQRAKNIQYF

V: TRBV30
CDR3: CAWRHRGTYEQYF

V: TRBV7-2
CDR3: CASSPGLATGELFF

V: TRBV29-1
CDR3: CSVSEENYGYTF

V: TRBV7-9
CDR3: CASSSTDRDRGYGYTF

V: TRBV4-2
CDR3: CASSQDPGRSLAEAFF

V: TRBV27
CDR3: CASSQAVYQPQHF

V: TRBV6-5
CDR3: CASRIGTGYSPLHF

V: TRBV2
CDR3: CASSALDRAGQYF

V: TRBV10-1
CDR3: CASSGGQGSNYEQYF

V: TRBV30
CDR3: CAWSGATTNEKLFF

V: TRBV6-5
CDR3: CASWTATNYGYTF

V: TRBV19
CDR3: CASSPPDRGRGYTF

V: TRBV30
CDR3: CAWSAGGYTEAFF

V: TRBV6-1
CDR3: CASSPAGGDGRYTF

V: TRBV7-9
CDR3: CASSSGGAPSYEQYF

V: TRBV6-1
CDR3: CASYTTNEKLFF

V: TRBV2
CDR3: CASGGEVGNTIYF

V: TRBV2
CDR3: CASRFRGEAFF

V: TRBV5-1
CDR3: CASKTGGPYNEQFF

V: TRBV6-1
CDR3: CASSDQRELEQYF

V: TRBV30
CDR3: CAWSAPGGYTEAFF

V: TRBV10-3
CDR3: CAISGSGPVANVLTF

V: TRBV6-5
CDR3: CASSYSGAHNEQFF

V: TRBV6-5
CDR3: CASADRPDNQPQHF

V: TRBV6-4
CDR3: CASSEGLASTDTQYF

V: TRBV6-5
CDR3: CASSSGTGSYEQYF

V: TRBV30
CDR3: CAWRRGQSLNIQYF

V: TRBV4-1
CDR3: CASSQLGGQRAYEQYF

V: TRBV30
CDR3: CAWSLGQARQFF

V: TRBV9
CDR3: CASSVTSGLDTEAFF

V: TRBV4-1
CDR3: CASSQEWGLAGELYNEQFF

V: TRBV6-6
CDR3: CASNQGANYGYTF

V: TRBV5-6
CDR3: CASSSLGGPAGYTF

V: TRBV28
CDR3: CASSRQGGYEQYF